The source of this TCR beta chain is a study of blood T cell repertoires in COVID-19. About the research overall: Whether acute or convalescent, the COVID-19 samples came from the United States, Italy and Spain. T cells, B-cell-depleted T cells, or PBMCs provided the cDNA or gDNA that served as material.

The study assigned cohorts using participant-reported clinical history. Cohort 3 recovery required two negative PCRs, clearance, or symptom resolution. The CDR3 is 14 residues long. V gave up 5 bases and J gave up 3 bases, with 13 bases separating them. CDR1 is ENHRY and CDR2 is SYGVKD in the germline V gene. Some clones are missing from TCRdb's copy, which holds only in-frame ones; the method was immunoSEQ multiplex PCR. The table includes about 220,000 clones, 82% detected once. The chain recombines TRBV10-3 with TRBJ1-2; a weak D match, TRBD1 (5 bases). The source is a woman aged 60-70 years who had recovered from COVID-19. The sequenced sample was PBMCs or T cells enriched from blood (not recorded which). CDR3 amino acids: CAISLYGGDYGYTF. CDR3 in DNA: TGTGCCATCAGTCTTTACGGGGGAGACTATGGCTACACCTTC.